The T cell receptor (beta chain) under discussion was sequenced for a study of shared clonotypes between healthy human individuals. This clone was seen repeatedly, ten times or more. What it binds is unknown. The method was immunoSEQ multiplex PCR; TCRdb's version includes in-frame clones alone and lacks a portion of them. This table holds some 490,000 clones, approximately 78% found once. Trimming stripped 0 bases from V and 3 bases from J, with 12 bases between. The CDR3 contains 16 residues. Per the germline V gene, CDR1 is KGHSH and CDR2 is LQKENI. Whole-study results and caveats: A small donor pool kept down the genetic and exposure-history diversity that was represented.

The chain uses TRBV18 and TRBJ2-1; D unclear. This clonotype was sampled from a woman aged 40 to 50 in good health. Some clones in this sample may be carry-over from other donors' samples. The specimen sequenced was PBMCs. CDR3 DNA: TGTGCCAGCTCACCACCGTCACGTAAAGACTACAATGAGCAGTTCTTC. This encodes CASSPPSRKDYNEQFF. Drawing the rest from reference TRBV18 and TRBJ2-1, the complete variable domain is NAGVMQNPRHLVRRRGQEARLRCSPMKGHSHVYWYRQLPEEGLKFMVYLQKENIIDESGMPKERFSAEFPKEGPSILRIQQVVRGDSAAYFCASSPPSRKDYNEQFFGPGTRLTVL.